Included here is one T cell receptor (beta chain) sequence, with context. Antigen: not known. These data belong to a study of T cell responses to AZD1222 COVID-19 vaccine. Study-wide results and limits: Donors were largely white British and mainly female; clonal diversity was possibly underestimated. Two AZD1222 administrations were followed by greater Spike-specific TCR breadth and depth.

The protocol was immunoSEQ multiplex PCR, while the TCRdb copy is restricted to in-frame clones and leaves out a portion. The top ten hold around 6.2% of the sample, which has some 120,000 clones, 70% to 90% seen once. The source was peripheral blood, collected on day 0 of AZD1222 vaccination. The TCR comes from an adult in good health.

Written as DNA, the CDR3 is TGTGCCAGCAGCTCCGCGGGGTACTCCTACGAGCAGTACTTC. Amino acid sequence: CASSSAGYSYEQYF. The chain couples TRBV5-4 to TRBJ2-7; perhaps TRBD2 as D (6 bases). Germline loops: CDR1 SGHNT, CDR2 YYREEE (reference sequence). The CDR3 runs to 14 residues. Trimming removed 3 bases at V and 0 bases at J, with 10 bases between.